Listed below are T cell receptor beta chains from one sample, sequenced in a study of blood T cell repertoires in COVID-19. Repertoires were generated with immunoSEQ multiplex PCR, while TCRdb's copy carries only in-frame clones and drops some. The sample yields 210,000 or so clones, around 85% seen once. Material for sequencing was PBMCs or T cells enriched from blood (not recorded which). All receptors come from a woman aged 45-59 years in a cohort exposed to, infected with or recovered from COVID-19 (not recorded which). CDR3s include the opening cysteine and the closing phenylalanine or tryptophan. A D gene is named only where the DNA matches it firmly. The listing skips clone size in some rows; elsewhere it reads once, few, many or a size class.

V: TRBV28
D: -
size: -
J: TRBJ1-3
CDR3: CASLDWSSGNTIYF
DNA: TGTGCCAGCCTGGACTGGTCCTCTGGAAACACCATATATTTT

V: TRBV28
D: -
size: -
J: TRBJ2-7
CDR3: CASRGAGLAPEQYF
DNA: TGTGCCAGCAGAGGGGCGGGACTTGCTCCCGAGCAGTACTTC

V: TRBV11-2
D: TRBD2
size: -
J: TRBJ2-7
CDR3: CASSLAGAYEQYF
DNA: TGTGCCAGCAGTCTAGCGGGGGCCTACGAGCAGTACTTC

V: TRBV19
D: TRBD2
size: -
J: TRBJ2-7
CDR3: CASSMVAGGPYEQYF
DNA: TGTGCCAGTAGTATGGTGGCGGGGGGGCCCTACGAGCAGTACTTC

V: TRBV12-3/TRBV12-4
D: -
size: -
J: TRBJ2-7
CDR3: CASSYLEYEQYF
DNA: TGTGCCAGCAGCTACCTAGAGTACGAGCAGTACTTC

V: TRBV4-3
D: -
size: -
J: TRBJ1-1
CDR3: CASSQAVRGNTEAFF
DNA: TGCGCCAGCAGCCAAGCGGTCAGGGGGAACACTGAAGCTTTCTTT

V: TRBV28
D: TRBD1
size: -
J: TRBJ1-5
CDR3: CASTTAGGFNQPQHF
DNA: TGTGCCAGCACCACGGCAGGGGGATTCAATCAGCCCCAGCATTTT

V: TRBV3-1/TRBV3-2
D: TRBD2
size: -
J: TRBJ2-3
CDR3: CASSQRASGASTDTQYF
DNA: TGTGCCAGCAGCCAACGTGCTAGCGGGGCGAGCACAGATACGCAGTATTTT

V: TRBV9
D: TRBD1
size: -
J: TRBJ1-1
CDR3: CASSVSGGRAPAEAFF
DNA: TGTGCCAGCAGCGTATCAGGGGGTCGCGCCCCCGCTGAAGCTTTCTTT

V: TRBV19
D: TRBD1
size: -
J: TRBJ1-1
CDR3: CASSHDGDRLFGTEAFF
DNA: TGTGCCAGTAGTCATGACGGGGACAGGTTATTCGGCACTGAAGCTTTCTTT

V: TRBV9
D: TRBD2
size: -
J: TRBJ2-7
CDR3: CASSSLAGGLNEQYF
DNA: TGTGCCAGCAGCTCCCTAGCGGGGGGGCTTAACGAGCAGTACTTC

V: TRBV5-8
D: TRBD1
size: -
J: TRBJ1-1
CDR3: CASSVWDRNTEAFF
DNA: TGTGCCAGCAGCGTATGGGACAGGAACACTGAAGCTTTCTTT

V: TRBV11-1
D: -
size: -
J: TRBJ2-5
CDR3: CASSRSWEGGQETQYF
DNA: TGTGCCAGCAGCCGTTCTTGGGAAGGGGGCCAAGAGACCCAGTACTTC

V: TRBV7-2
D: TRBD2
size: -
J: TRBJ2-7
CDR3: CASSLARTSGFHF
DNA: TGTGCCAGCAGCTTAGCTCGGACTAGCGGGTTTCACTTC

V: TRBV30
D: -
size: -
J: TRBJ1-1
CDR3: CAWSPEGKGDTEAFF
DNA: TGTGCCTGGAGTCCGGAGGGTAAAGGCGACACTGAAGCTTTCTTT

V: TRBV3-1/TRBV3-2
D: TRBD2
size: -
J: TRBJ2-3
CDR3: CASSQDSAGGPYTQYF
DNA: TGTGCCAGCAGCCAAGATTCGGCGGGGGGGCCGTATACGCAGTATTTT

V: TRBV10-3
D: -
size: -
J: TRBJ1-3
CDR3: CAIRQGYSGNTIYF
DNA: TGTGCCATCAGACAGGGCTACTCTGGAAACACCATATATTTT

V: TRBV3-1/TRBV3-2
D: -
size: -
J: TRBJ2-2
CDR3: CASTEGGFANTGELFF
DNA: TGTGCCAGCACAGAGGGGGGGTTCGCGAACACCGGGGAGCTGTTTTTT

V: TRBV15
D: -
size: once
J: TRBJ2-2
CDR3: CATSRDRTGELFF
DNA: TGTGCCACCAGCAGAGACAGGACCGGGGAGCTGTTTTTT

V: TRBV4-1
D: -
size: -
J: TRBJ2-7
CDR3: CASSQEEARSSTEQYF
DNA: TGCGCCAGCAGCCAAGAGGAGGCACGGTCATCGACCGAGCAGTACTTC

V: TRBV10-3
D: TRBD1
size: -
J: TRBJ1-3
CDR3: CAISGDRVSGNTIYF
DNA: TGTGCCATCAGTGGGGACAGGGTTTCTGGAAACACCATATATTTT

V: TRBV7-8
D: TRBD1
size: -
J: TRBJ1-6
CDR3: CASSWDRNSPLHF
DNA: TGTGCCAGCAGCTGGGACAGAAATTCACCCCTCCACTTT

V: TRBV7-9
D: TRBD1
size: -
J: TRBJ1-4
CDR3: CASSDNRGQANEKLFF
DNA: TGTGCCAGCAGCGACAACAGGGGGCAGGCTAATGAAAAACTGTTTTTT

V: TRBV7-9
D: -
size: -
J: TRBJ1-2
CDR3: CASSLALAAGYTF
DNA: TGTGCCAGCAGCTTAGCGCTTGCGGCAGGCTACACCTTC

V: TRBV5-4
D: -
size: once
J: TRBJ2-3
CDR3: CASSLARGRFTTDTQYF
DNA: TGTGCCAGCAGCTTGGCCAGAGGGCGCTTCACCACAGATACGCAGTATTTT

V: TRBV5-8
D: TRBD1
size: -
J: TRBJ1-4
CDR3: CASSQSRQGNPTNEKLFF
DNA: TGTGCCAGCAGCCAAAGCAGACAGGGGAACCCAACTAATGAAAAACTGTTTTTT

V: TRBV7-2
D: TRBD2
size: -
J: TRBJ2-3
CDR3: CASSRGLAGFADTQYF
DNA: TGTGCCAGCAGCCGGGGACTAGCGGGGTTCGCAGATACGCAGTATTTT

V: TRBV30
D: TRBD1
size: -
J: TRBJ1-4
CDR3: CAWSQGAGEKLFF
DNA: TGTGCCTGGAGTCAGGGGGCCGGGGAAAAACTGTTTTTT

V: TRBV6-5
D: TRBD2
size: -
J: TRBJ2-7
CDR3: CASSYESSGYEQYF
DNA: TGTGCCAGCAGTTACGAGTCTAGCGGCTACGAGCAGTACTTC

V: TRBV9
D: TRBD1
size: few
J: TRBJ1-5
CDR3: CASSVSGTASSQPQHF
DNA: TGTGCCAGCAGCGTGTCCGGGACAGCGAGTAGTCAGCCCCAGCATTTT

V: TRBV7-2
D: -
size: -
J: TRBJ1-5
CDR3: CASSGEGKQPQHF
DNA: TGTGCCAGCAGTGGGGAGGGCAAACAGCCCCAGCATTTT

V: TRBV10-3
D: TRBD1
size: -
J: TRBJ1-5
CDR3: CAIRAQGEGSNQPQHF
DNA: TGTGCCATCAGAGCGCAGGGGGAAGGGAGCAATCAGCCCCAGCATTTT

V: TRBV19
D: TRBD1
size: -
J: TRBJ2-7
CDR3: CASSRETGASYEQYF
DNA: TGTGCCAGTAGTAGGGAAACAGGGGCTTCCTACGAGCAGTACTTC

V: TRBV5-4
D: -
size: few
J: TRBJ2-2
CDR3: CASSSGTTNTGELFF
DNA: TGTGCCAGCAGTTCCGGGACAACGAACACCGGGGAGCTGTTTTTT

V: TRBV7-2
D: TRBD1
size: once
J: TRBJ1-3
CDR3: CASSLVATGVSGNTIYF
DNA: TGTGCCAGCAGCTTAGTGGCGACAGGGGTATCTGGAAACACCATATATTTT

V: TRBV28
D: -
size: -
J: TRBJ2-7
CDR3: CASSFTRGSIEQYF
DNA: TGTGCCAGCAGTTTTACCAGGGGAAGTATCGAGCAGTACTTC

V: TRBV7-3
D: TRBD1
size: -
J: TRBJ1-1
CDR3: CASSLKSLALVQGESGNGNTEAFF
DNA: TGTGCCAGCAGCTTAAAATCCCTCGCGTTGGTCCAGGGGGAGTCTGGTAACGGGAACACTGAAGCTTTCTTT

V: TRBV5-1
D: -
size: -
J: TRBJ2-7
CDR3: CASSLTRGSEQYF
DNA: TGCGCCAGCAGCTTAACCAGGGGTAGCGAGCAGTACTTC

V: TRBV11-2
D: -
size: -
J: TRBJ2-4
CDR3: CASSSGDSKNIQYF
DNA: TGTGCCAGCAGCTCAGGGGATTCCAAAAACATTCAGTACTTC

V: TRBV6-5
D: -
size: -
J: TRBJ2-5
CDR3: CASSYSWSGQETQYF
DNA: TGTGCCAGCAGTTACTCGTGGAGCGGCCAAGAGACCCAGTACTTC

V: TRBV5-1
D: TRBD1
size: -
J: TRBJ1-1
CDR3: CASSFKDRSEAFF
DNA: TGCGCCAGCAGCTTCAAGGACAGGAGTGAAGCTTTCTTT

V: TRBV30
D: -
size: -
J: TRBJ1-2
CDR3: CAWSDSFGYTF
DNA: TGTGCCTGGAGTGACAGTTTTGGCTACACCTTC

V: TRBV5-1
D: TRBD1
size: -
J: TRBJ2-5
CDR3: CASSLGPGQGAKETQYF
DNA: TGCGCCAGCAGCTTGGGGCCGGGACAGGGGGCAAAAGAGACCCAGTACTTC

V: TRBV7-9
D: TRBD1
size: -
J: TRBJ1-2
CDR3: CASSSFLLGDRGGYTF
DNA: TGTGCCAGCAGCTCGTTCCTACTAGGGGACAGAGGGGGCTACACCTTC

V: TRBV13
D: TRBD2
size: -
J: TRBJ2-3
CDR3: CASSSGTSGDTQYF
DNA: TGTGCCAGCAGCTCTGGGACTAGCGGGGATACGCAGTATTTT

V: TRBV9
D: -
size: -
J: TRBJ2-3
CDR3: CASSVTGSTDTQYF
DNA: TGTGCCAGCAGCGTAACCGGGTCCACAGATACGCAGTATTTT